This TCR beta chain was captured in a study of T cell responses to AZD1222 COVID-19 vaccine. Some clones are missing from TCRdb's copy, which holds only in-frame ones; the method was immunoSEQ multiplex PCR. The profile shows under 150,000 clones, over 90% of them singletons. Whole-study results and caveats: The breadth and depth of Spike-specific TCRs increased once two AZD1222 doses had been given. Donors, mostly white British, included more females; clonal diversity was possibly underestimated.

Remarks on this clone: The target antigen is unknown.

The germline V and J ends were trimmed by 5 bases and 2 bases, with 17 bases remaining between them. The germline V gene encodes CDR1 SGHRS and CDR2 YFSETQ. CDR3 length equals 15 residues. The sequencing used peripheral blood, collected 28 days after the second AZD1222 dose. The V gene is TRBV5-1, the J gene TRBJ2-7; tentatively, D is TRBD2 (9 bases). This clonotype originated in an adult who received the AZD1222 COVID-19 vaccine. CDR3 in DNA: TGCGCCAGCAGGCAGGGGGCGGGAGGGGCCTACGAGCAGTACTTC. Translation gives CASRQGAGGAYEQYF.